This T cell receptor beta chain appears in the sequencing data of a study of CXCR3-negative and CXCR3-positive naive CD8 T cells (dated by TCRdb to the late 2010s). With respect to the entire study: Approximately 130 million TRB reads were obtained in total, roughly 1.5 +/- 0.3 million reads per library. Naive subsets from a handful of donors and memory cells from 3 donors were included in the TRBV-TRBJ cluster analysis. The diversity and physicochemical repertoire analyses included about a dozen donors pooled from two independent experiments. Study-level results and caveats: Freshly isolated PBMCs were used for most assays because CXCR3 expression partially decreased after cryopreservation. Compared with CXCR3-negative naive cells, CXCR3-positive naive cells had TRB CDR3s with higher hydrophobicity (lower Kidera factor 4), lower energy, and higher strength and volume indices. Because surface CD5, which is linked to self-reactivity in mice, was comparable between the naive subsets, TCR interaction strength was also inferred from the physicochemical properties of TRB CDR3s. Naive CXCR3-negative and CXCR3-positive cells from the same donor showed similar TRBV-TRBJ usage, whereas memory cells showed distinct patterns. Both naive subsets had comparably high repertoire diversity, while memory CD8+ T cells had much lower repertoire diversity.

Comments on this clonotype: It lacks a known antigen.

For each CD8+ T cell subset, flow sorting was done in triplicate, and 310,000 or so cells per subset went directly into RLT lysis buffer. Naive CD8+ T cells were defined stringently as CD45RO-CCR7+CD27+CD95- to exclude memory contaminants. Peripheral blood mononuclear cells were isolated from buffy coats using standard density gradient centrifugation. A FACSAria III was used to flow-sort naive CXCR3-negative and CXCR3-positive CD8+ T cells. An RNeasy Mini Kit was used to extract total RNA from the sorted cells. CDR1 MDHEN and CDR2 SYDVKM were looked up in the germline V gene. Measured from the cysteine to the phenylalanine, the CDR3 is 12 residues long. No DNA is listed. Sequencing relied on a NextSeq 550. The Human TCR Profiling Kit (MiLaboratory) was used to make UMI-labeled 5' RACE TRB cDNA libraries. cDNA synthesis used the entire amount of extracted RNA, and PCR amplification then used the entire amount of cDNA produced. Libraries were prepared in parallel using an identical number of PCR cycles. From the authors' description of their analysis: MIGEC and MiXCR extracted about 50,000 +/- 10,000 unique UMI-labeled TRB cDNA molecules per library, requiring at least two reads per UMI. Each library averaged roughly 36,000 +/- 9,600 functional in-frame TRB CDR3 nucleotide clonotypes without stop codons. Diversity metrics, including normalized Shannon-Wiener and Chao1, were computed in VDJtools after downsampling to 5000 UMI-labeled TRB molecules per sample. Clonotype-size-weighted physicochemical properties of the central five CDR3 residues (interaction energy, strength, volume and Kidera factor 4) were computed in VDJtools. TCRdb reprocessed the reads; each CDR3 protein sequence makes one entry, and DNA is unavailable. Clone size and V and J calls follow TCRdb, not the original study. The sample's table covers some 25,000 distinct CDR3 sequences. 2.8% of the sample is in the top ten clones.

The sequencing input was naive CXCR3- CD8+ T cells from blood. Per the publication, the cell subset or site label means: CD45RO-CCR7+CD27+CD95- naive CD8+ T cells lacking CXCR3 (TNR3-). The chain links TRBV28 with TRBJ2-7; TCRdb reports TRBD1, a call that lacks DNA to check it against. This receptor was taken from a human donor in good health. Some clones in this sample may be carry-over from other donors' samples. The CDR3 in this case is CASSLSGNEQYF. Beyond the CDR3, the reference TRBV28 and TRBJ2-7 genes provide the residues; the full variable domain reads: DVKVTQSSRYLVKRTGEKVFLECVQDMDHENMFWYRQDPGLGLRLIYFSYDVKMKEKGDIPEGYSVSREKKERFSLILESASTNQTSMYLCASSLSGNEQYFGPGTRLTVT.